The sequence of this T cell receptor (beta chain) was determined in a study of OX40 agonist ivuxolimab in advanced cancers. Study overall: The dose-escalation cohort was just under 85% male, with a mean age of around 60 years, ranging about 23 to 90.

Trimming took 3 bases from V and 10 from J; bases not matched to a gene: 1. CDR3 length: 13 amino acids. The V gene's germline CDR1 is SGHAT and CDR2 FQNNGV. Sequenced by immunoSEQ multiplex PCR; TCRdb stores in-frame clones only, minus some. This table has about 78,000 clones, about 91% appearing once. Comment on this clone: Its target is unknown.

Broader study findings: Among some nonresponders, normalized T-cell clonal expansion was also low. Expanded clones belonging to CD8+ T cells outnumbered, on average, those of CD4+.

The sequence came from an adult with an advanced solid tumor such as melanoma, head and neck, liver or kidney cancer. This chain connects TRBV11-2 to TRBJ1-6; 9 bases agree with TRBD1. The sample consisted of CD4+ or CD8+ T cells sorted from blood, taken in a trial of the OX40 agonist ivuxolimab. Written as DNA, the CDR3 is TGTGCCAGCAGCTTGGACAGGGGATCACCCCTCCACTTT. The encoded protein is CASSLDRGSPLHF.